These 17 T cell receptor beta chains were sequenced from one sample in a study of somatic mutations in cytotoxic T cells in rheumatoid arthritis. Sequencing was performed with immunoSEQ multiplex PCR; in TCRdb, only in-frame clones are kept and a portion is missing. The sample lists about 5,600 clones; roughly four fifths were seen once. Source material: CD8+ T cells sorted from blood. All receptors come from an adult with rheumatoid arthritis.

CDR3 sequence (DNA): TGCGCCAGCAGCCAGGGGACCGGGACTCTGGGTTACGAGCAGTACTTC. Translating gives CASSQGTGTLGYEQYF. The chain is built from TRBV4-1 and TRBJ2-7; D is perhaps TRBD2 (6 bases). The CDR3 has 16 residues. The germline V gene has CDR1 MGHRA and CDR2 YSYEKL. Trimming took 3 bases from V and 4 from J, leaving 19 bases between them.

The V call is TRBV9, the J call TRBJ2-1; TRBD2 agrees at 14 bases. This CDR3 is 18 amino acids long. CDR1 is SGDLS, CDR2 YYNGEE, per germline. The V segment lost 3 bases and the J segment 5 bases; nucleotides outside the gene matches: 10. The CDR3 sequence: CASSDGTSGRGRHNEQFF. In nucleotides, the CDR3 is TGTGCCAGCAGCGACGGGACTAGCGGGAGAGGTCGCCACAATGAGCAGTTCTTC.

This rearrangement joins TRBV21-1 to TRBJ1-3; the D call in the table, TRBD1, was not verified against the DNA. TRBV21-1 is a documented pseudogene. The length of the CDR3 is 16 residues. CDR3 sequence (DNA): TGTGCAAGGGCTAGGGACAGGCGACACTCTGGAAACACCATATATTTT. Its protein product is CARARDRRHSGNTIYF.

This clone was found a few times. The chain uses TRBV7-9 and TRBJ1-5, with D possibly TRBD1 on 6 matching bases. The germline gives CDR1 SEHNR, CDR2 FQNEAQ (reference sequence). Trimming took 1 base from V and 4 from J, leaving 8 bases between them. The CDR3 is 14 amino acids. Here the CDR3 DNA reads TGTGCCAGCAGCTTAGGAGGGGGTAATCAGCCCCAGCATTTT. Its translation is CASSLGGGNQPQHF.

The chain combines TRBV28 with TRBJ2-1, with D perhaps matching TRBD1 (6 bases). The CDR3 runs 18 residues. Trimming took 7 bases from V and 8 from J, leaving 30 bases between them. In germline, CDR1 is MDHEN, CDR2 SYDVKM. The CDR3 DNA follows: TGTGCCAGCATCTTCCGCCAGGGGACAACTAATCCGGGCGATGAGCAGTTCTTC. Residues: CASIFRQGTTNPGDEQFF.

This clone was detected a few times. V usage is TRBV9 and J usage is TRBJ1-4, with TRBD1 matching over 10 bases. V shed 3 bases and J 4 bases; nucleotides not matched to a gene: 3. CDR1 is SGDLS, CDR2 YYNGEE, per germline. The CDR3 spans 15 residues. The CDR3 loop reads CASSGGQGINEKLFF. DNA for the CDR3: TGTGCCAGCAGCGGGGGACAGGGGATTAATGAAAAACTGTTTTTT. Based on the CDR3 plus reference TRBV9 and TRBJ1-4, the full variable domain is DSGVTQTPKHLITATGQRVTLRCSPRSGDLSVYWYQQSLDQGLQFLIQYYNGEERAKGNILERFSAQQFPDLHSELNLSSLELGDSALYFCASSGGQGINEKLFFGSGTQLSVL.

V and J are TRBV4-1 and TRBJ1-2, with D tentatively TRBD1 (6 bases). The germline V gene has CDR1 MGHRA and CDR2 YSYEKL. V lost 4 bases, J lost 4 bases, and 13 bases lay in between. CDR3 length equals 14 residues. In nucleotides, the CDR3 is TGCGCCAGCAGCCCACCGGCAGGGGCCTATGGCTACACCTTC. This gives the protein CASSPPAGAYGYTF.

This clone was picked up a small number of times. The chain employs TRBV11-2 and TRBJ2-7; 7 bases match TRBD1. The CDR3 is 12 residues long. CDR1 SGHAT and CDR2 FQNNGV come from the germline V gene. V dropped 7 bases and J dropped 5; count of bases not matched to a gene: 5. The CDR3 DNA reads TGTGCCAGCATCGGGACAGACGACGAGCAGTACTTC. Residues: CASIGTDDEQYF.

V is TRBV15 and J is TRBJ2-3, with 12 bases aligning to TRBD2. The germline V gene has CDR1 LNHNV and CDR2 YYDKDF (reference sequence). After removal of 5 bases from V and 0 bases from J, the junction contained 3 bases not matched to a gene. The CDR3 is made up of 16 amino acids. CDR3 bases: TGTGCCACCAGCCGGACTAGCGGGATCAGCACAGATACGCAGTATTTT. Translation gives CATSRTSGISTDTQYF.

This clone has more than one count but fewer than ten. The CDR3 DNA is TGTGCCAGCAGCCACCGGAAACGGAGCTCCTACGAGCAGTACTTC. As protein: CASSHRKRSSYEQYF. The chain couples TRBV6-5 to TRBJ2-7, with D unresolved. Germline V gene sequence: CDR1 MNHEY, CDR2 SVGAGI. The CDR3 covers 15 residues. Trimming took off 6 bases at V and 0 bases at J, with 15 bases between the two ends.

This clone came up a few times. The V and J genes are TRBV4-2 and TRBJ2-7; D uncertain. Germline lookup yields CDR1 LGHNA and CDR2 YNFKEQ. The length of the CDR3 is 16 residues. Between the trimmed V and J ends, which lost 4 bases and 5 bases, there was a span of 21 bases. This chain's CDR3 is CASSPVVRRSSHEQYF. CDR3 in DNA: TGTGCCAGCAGCCCGGTAGTACGGAGAAGTTCCCACGAGCAGTACTTC.

The chain is built from TRBV6-4 and TRBJ2-1; D is possibly TRBD2 (6 bases). Germline V lookup: CDR1 MRHNA, CDR2 SNTAGT. V dropped 6 bases and J dropped 1 base, with 10 bases sitting between them. The CDR3 contains 14 residues. DNA of the CDR3: TGTGCCAGCAGCCCGGGAGATTCCTACAATGAGCAGTTCTTC. Protein sequence: CASSPGDSYNEQFF.

This rearrangement joins TRBV9 to TRBJ1-4; D is undetermined. With 4 bases removed from V and 0 bases from J, the gap between germline ends came to 10 bases. The CDR3 length is 15 residues. Per germline, CDR1 SGDLS and CDR2 YYNGEE. CDR3 sequence reads: CASSPHTATNEKLFF. Here the CDR3 DNA reads TGTGCCAGCAGCCCACATACGGCAACTAATGAAAAACTGTTTTTT.

The chain combines TRBV5-1 with TRBJ2-2, with D tentatively TRBD1 or TRBD2 (5 bases each). Trimming left V 2 bases short and J 5 bases short, with 10 bases between. The germline gives CDR1 SGHRS, CDR2 YFSETQ. The CDR3 runs 14 residues. CDR3 in DNA: TGCGCCAGCAGCTTTGGGACGGGTACCGGGGAGCTGTTTTTT. This encodes CASSFGTGTGELFF. Full variable domain (remainder filled in from reference TRBV5-1 and TRBJ2-2): KAGVTQTPRYLIKTRGQQVTLSCSPISGHRSVSWYQQTPGQGLQFLFEYFSETQRNKGNFPGRFSGRQFSNSRSEMNVSTLELGDSALYLCASSFGTGTGELFFGEGSRLTVL.

This clone was found a few times. This chain links TRBV6-1 with TRBJ2-7; D is ambiguous. The germline V gene encodes CDR1 MNHNS and CDR2 SASEGT. Trimming left V 1 base short and J 5 bases short, with 3 bases between. The CDR3 runs 11 residues. The CDR3 coding sequence is TGTGCCAGCAGTGAAGATGACGAGCAGTACTTC. Its protein is CASSEDDEQYF.

The gene calls are TRBV27 and TRBJ2-7; D is perhaps TRBD1 (5 bases). Trimming stripped 3 bases from V and 2 bases from J, with 11 bases between. The V gene's germline CDR1 is MNHEY and CDR2 SMNVEV (reference sequence). CDR3 length: 14 amino acids. CDR3 DNA sequence: TGTGCCAGCAGTTTGGGTAGGGGCCCCTACGAGCAGTACTTC. This encodes CASSLGRGPYEQYF.

The chain combines TRBV27 with TRBJ2-1, with TRBD2 as a possible D gene (5 bases). The V gene lost 10 bases and the J gene lost 6 bases, with 13 bases spanning the gap. The CDR3 is 12 amino acids. The germline gives CDR1 MNHEY, CDR2 SMNVEV (reference sequence). CDR3 loop: CATLGLANEQFF. In nucleotides, the CDR3 is TGTGCCACACTGGGCCTAGCCAATGAGCAGTTCTTC.